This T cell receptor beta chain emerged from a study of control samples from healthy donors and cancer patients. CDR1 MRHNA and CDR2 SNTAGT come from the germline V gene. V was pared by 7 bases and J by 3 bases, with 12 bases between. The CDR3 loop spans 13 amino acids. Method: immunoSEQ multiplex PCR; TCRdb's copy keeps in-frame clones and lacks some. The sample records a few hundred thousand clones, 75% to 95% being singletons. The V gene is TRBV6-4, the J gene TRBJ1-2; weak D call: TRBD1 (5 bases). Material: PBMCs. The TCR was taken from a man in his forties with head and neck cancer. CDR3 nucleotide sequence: TGTGCCAGCACCCCCCCCAGGGACTATGGCTACACCTTC. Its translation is CASTPPRDYGYTF.